One and the same sample provided the 21 T cell receptor beta chains below, sequenced in a study of blood T cell repertoires in COVID-19. Clones were sequenced by immunoSEQ multiplex PCR, and TCRdb holds only the in-frame ones, with some missing. The profile shows 250,000 or so clones, about nine tenths of them singletons. The sequencing sample was made of peripheral blood. Source of these receptors: a woman aged 25 to 45 with active or convalescent COVID-19.

This chain connects TRBV6-2 or TRBV6-3 to TRBJ1-5, with TRBD1 matching 7 bases. The CDR3 is 15 residues long. V was clipped by 6 bases and J by 7 bases; unmatched bases: 12. Germline V CDR1 and CDR2: MNHEY, SVGEGT. CDR3 residues: CASSPNTGVKQPQHF. DNA of the CDR3: TGTGCCAGCAGCCCGAATACAGGGGTGAAGCAGCCCCAGCATTTT.

This sequence joins TRBV6-4 and TRBJ2-2; no firm D call. This CDR3 contains 14 residues. Trimming removed 0 bases from V and 7 bases from J, with 9 bases in between. The germline CDR1 and CDR2 sequences are MRHNA and SNTAGT. The DNA for the CDR3 is TGTGCCAGCAGTGACTCGATATACGGCGGGGAGCTGTTTTTT. It codes for CASSDSIYGGELFF.

The chain links TRBV28 to TRBJ1-3, with D possibly matching TRBD1 (5 bases). V shed 5 bases and J shed 8 bases, with 19 bases lying between them. The CDR3 consists of 15 residues. Germline CDR1 MDHEN, CDR2 SYDVKM. For the CDR3, the DNA is TGTGCCAGCAGTCTCCCGGGCAGGGCTCGGGACACCATATATTTT. Its translation is CASSLPGRARDTIYF.

The chain combines TRBV7-8 with TRBJ1-2; D uncertain. The CDR3 covers 13 residues. V was trimmed by 5 bases and J by 4 bases, leaving 11 bases between them. Germline V gene data show CDR1 as SGHVS and CDR2 as FQNEAQ. CDR3: CASSRSTVYGYTF. CDR3 DNA: TGTGCCAGCAGCCGATCTACAGTCTATGGCTACACCTTC.

This chain connects TRBV6-5 to TRBJ2-5, with 8 bases aligning to TRBD1. From germline, CDR1 is MNHEY and CDR2 SVGAGI. The CDR3 loop spans 13 amino acids. With 7 bases clipped from V and 3 bases from J, the junction kept 4 bases outside the gene matches. CDR3 DNA: TGTGCCAGCATTCAACAGGGGGAAGAGACCCAGTACTTC. This codes for CASIQQGEETQYF.

The chain employs TRBV9 and TRBJ2-2; tentative D call: TRBD1 (5 bases). Germline V gene lookup returns CDR1 SGDLS and CDR2 YYNGEE. Trimming pared 1 base from V and 3 bases from J, leaving 13 bases between. CDR3 length equals 16 residues. CDR3 bases: TGTGCCAGCAGCGTAACAGTAGGGGCCGACACCGGGGAGCTGTTTTTT. Its translation: CASSVTVGADTGELFF.

The table lists this clone with a few counts. This chain joins TRBV21-1 and TRBJ1-6; the table calls TRBD1, which could not be checked here. TRBV21-1 is noted as a pseudogene. The CDR3 has 17 amino acids. The CDR3 nucleotides read TGTGCCAGCAGCAAACTGGGCGGGGACAGGGTAGCCTCACCCCTCCACTTT. It specifies CASSKLGGDRVASPLHF.

This chain connects TRBV3-1 (or the pseudogene TRBV3-2) to TRBJ1-2; no definite D call. Germline assignment: CDR1 LGHDT and CDR2 YNNKEL (reference sequence). The CDR3 spans 14 residues. Trimming took 4 bases from V and 1 from J, leaving 10 bases between them. In DNA, the CDR3 is TGTGCCAGCAGCCCCCGCCAGAATAACTATGGCTACACCTTC. It yields the protein CASSPRQNNYGYTF.

The gene calls are TRBV25-1 and TRBJ1-1; 8 nucleotides align to TRBD1. Unmatched junction bases numbered 13, after V lost 5 bases and J lost 8 bases. The CDR3 has 15 residues. The V gene's germline CDR1 is MGHDK and CDR2 SYGVNS. CDR3 region: CASSTPGQGNSEAFF. The CDR3 DNA follows: TGTGCCAGCAGTACACCCGGACAGGGTAATTCCGAAGCTTTCTTT.

This sequence joins TRBV6-2 or TRBV6-3 and TRBJ1-1; perhaps TRBD1 as D (5 bases). The V end lost 0 bases, the J end lost 4 bases, and 12 bases lay between the germline ends. The CDR3 totals 15 residues. CDR1 MNHEY and CDR2 SVGEGT come from the germline V gene. CDR3 sequence: CASSYSWGWGTEAFF. As DNA, the CDR3 is TGTGCCAGCAGTTACTCATGGGGCTGGGGCACTGAAGCTTTCTTT.

The chain couples TRBV2 to TRBJ1-2; tentative D call: TRBD1 (5 bases). V was shortened by 3 bases and J by 6 bases, with 11 bases between the two germline ends. Germline CDR1 SNHLY, CDR2 FYNNEI. CDR3 length: 13 residues. CDR3 in DNA: TGTGCCAGCAGTGAGCGGGGGAGGGATGGCTACACCTTC. This sequence encodes CASSERGRDGYTF.

The rearrangement joins TRBV5-1 to TRBJ2-6; maybe TRBD1 (6 bases). Trimming shortened V by 6 bases and J by 1 base, and 8 bases separated the two germline ends. The CDR3 spans 14 residues. The germline V gene has CDR1 SGHRS and CDR2 YFSETQ. The CDR3 region has the DNA TGCGCCAGCACGGACAGATCTGGGGCCAACGTCCTGACTTTC. Translation gives CASTDRSGANVLTF.

The rearrangement uses TRBV11-1 and TRBJ1-6, with TRBD1 matching over 9 bases. Germline lookup yields CDR1 SGHAT and CDR2 FQDESV (reference sequence). CDR3 size: 16 residues. The ends lost 4 bases at V and 6 bases at J; junction bases unmatched: 7. The CDR3 DNA sequence: TGTGCCAGCAGCTCAAGCCGGGACAGGGCTAATTCACCCCTCCACTTT. It translates to CASSSSRDRANSPLHF.

The chain links TRBV6-2 or TRBV6-3 to TRBJ2-1, with TRBD2 identical over 9 bases. Germline assignment: CDR1 MNHEY and CDR2 SVGEGT. This CDR3 region has 16 residues. Germline trimming cut 1 base from V and 7 bases from J; bases unmatched to any gene: 8. The CDR3 sequence: CASSYWGGGAANEQFF. The CDR3 DNA reads as TGTGCCAGCAGTTACTGGGGCGGGGGGGCCGCGAATGAGCAGTTCTTC.

This sequence joins TRBV6-6 and TRBJ1-1; TRBD1 is a possible D gene (5 bases). Looked up from germline, CDR1 is MNHNY and CDR2 is SVGAGI (reference sequence). This CDR3 region has 12 residues. The V and J ends lost 8 bases and 3 bases respectively, with 10 bases between them. CDR3 bases: TGTGCCAGCTCGGGGGGGGACACTGAAGCTTTCTTT. Translated: CASSGGDTEAFF.

V usage is TRBV5-6 and J usage is TRBJ1-1; D unresolved. The ends were cut back, 4 bases at V and 4 bases at J, with 14 bases in the middle. CDR1 is SGHDT, CDR2 YYEEEE, per germline. The length of the CDR3 is 14 residues. CDR3 DNA: TGTGCCAGCAGCCCGGAGGGAGTAGTCACTGAAGCTTTCTTT. Protein sequence: CASSPEGVVTEAFF.

The count of this clone is one. The rearrangement uses TRBV7-9 and TRBJ1-5, with D perhaps TRBD1 (6 bases). The CDR3 is 14 amino acids. Germline lookup yields CDR1 SEHNR and CDR2 FQNEAQ (reference sequence). The ends were cut back, 5 bases at V and 7 bases at J, with 15 bases in the middle. The CDR3 here is CASSRGGPFQPQHF. The CDR3 DNA sequence: TGTGCCAGCAGCCGCGGGGGCCCCTTCCAGCCCCAGCATTTT.

The chain links TRBV7-8 to TRBJ2-7; TRBD1 aligns across 8 bases. V shed 5 bases and J 5 bases; nucleotides not matched to a gene: 8. The germline CDR1 and CDR2 sequences are SGHVS and FQNEAQ. The CDR3 totals 14 residues. In DNA form, the CDR3 reads TGTGCCAGCAGCACCGGGACAGGATTGAACGAGCAGTACTTC. Amino acids: CASSTGTGLNEQYF.

V gene TRBV30 combines with J gene TRBJ2-1; possibly TRBD2 for D (6 bases). V was clipped by 5 bases and J by 2 bases, with 13 bases between them. The CDR3 totals 14 residues. The germline V gene encodes CDR1 GTSNPN and CDR2 SVGIG (reference sequence). The CDR3 nucleotides read TGTGCCTGGGGTATCACGGGGGCCTACAATGAGCAGTTCTTC. Translating gives CAWGITGAYNEQFF.

This chain joins TRBV3-1 (or the pseudogene TRBV3-2) and TRBJ2-7; 8 bases line up with TRBD1. CDR1 is LGHDT, CDR2 YNNKEL, per germline (reference sequence). Losses at the gene ends were 3 bases for V and 9 bases for J; bases not matched to a gene: 7. This CDR3 comprises 13 residues. CDR3 sequence (DNA): TGTGCCAGCAGCCAGGACAGGGTAGGGGGGCAGTACTTC. Translated: CASSQDRVGGQYF.

The chain recombines TRBV7-9 with TRBJ2-7; D might be TRBD2 (5 bases). The V and J ends lost 2 bases and 6 bases respectively, with 8 bases between them. CDR1 is SEHNR and CDR2 is FQNEAQ in the germline V gene (reference sequence). The CDR3 loop spans 12 amino acids. As DNA, the CDR3 is TGTGCCAGCAGCTTATCGGGGATCGAGCAGTACTTC. Protein: CASSLSGIEQYF.